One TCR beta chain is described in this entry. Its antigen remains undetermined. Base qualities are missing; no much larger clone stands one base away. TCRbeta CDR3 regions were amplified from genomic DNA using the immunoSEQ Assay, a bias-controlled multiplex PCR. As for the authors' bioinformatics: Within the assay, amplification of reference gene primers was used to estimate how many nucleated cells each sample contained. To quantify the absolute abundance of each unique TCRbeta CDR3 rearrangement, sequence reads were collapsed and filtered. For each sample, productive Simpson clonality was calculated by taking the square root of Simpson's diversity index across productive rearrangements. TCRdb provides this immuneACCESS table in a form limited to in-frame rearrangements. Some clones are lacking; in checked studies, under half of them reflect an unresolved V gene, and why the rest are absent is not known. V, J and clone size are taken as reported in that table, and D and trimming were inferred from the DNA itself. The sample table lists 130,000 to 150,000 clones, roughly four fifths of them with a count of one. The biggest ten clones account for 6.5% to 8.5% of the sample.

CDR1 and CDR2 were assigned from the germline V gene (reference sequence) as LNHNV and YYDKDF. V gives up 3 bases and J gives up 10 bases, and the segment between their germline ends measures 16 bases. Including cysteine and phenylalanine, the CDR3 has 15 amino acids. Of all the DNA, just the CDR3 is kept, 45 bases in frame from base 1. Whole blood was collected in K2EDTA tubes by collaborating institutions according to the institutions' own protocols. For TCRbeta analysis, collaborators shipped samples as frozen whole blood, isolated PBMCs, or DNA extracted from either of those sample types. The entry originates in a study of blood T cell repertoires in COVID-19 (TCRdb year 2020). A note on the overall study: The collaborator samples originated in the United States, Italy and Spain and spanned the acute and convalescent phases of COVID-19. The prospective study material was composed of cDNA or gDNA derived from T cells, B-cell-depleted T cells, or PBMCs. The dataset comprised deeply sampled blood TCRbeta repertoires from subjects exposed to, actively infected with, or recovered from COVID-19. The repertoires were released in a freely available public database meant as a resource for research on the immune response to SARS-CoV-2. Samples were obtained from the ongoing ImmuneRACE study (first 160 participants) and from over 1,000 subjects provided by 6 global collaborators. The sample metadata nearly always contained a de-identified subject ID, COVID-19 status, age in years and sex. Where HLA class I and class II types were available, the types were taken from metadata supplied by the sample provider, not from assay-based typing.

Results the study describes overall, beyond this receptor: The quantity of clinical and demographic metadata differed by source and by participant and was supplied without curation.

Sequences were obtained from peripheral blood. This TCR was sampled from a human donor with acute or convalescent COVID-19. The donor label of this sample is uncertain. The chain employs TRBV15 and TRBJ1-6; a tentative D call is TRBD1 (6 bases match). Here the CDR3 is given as CATSSNRDLWSPLHF. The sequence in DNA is TGTGCCACCAGCAGCAACAGGGATCTCTGGTCACCCCTCCACTTT. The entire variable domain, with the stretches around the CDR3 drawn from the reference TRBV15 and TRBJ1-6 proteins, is DAMVIQNPRYQVTQFGKPVTLSCSQTLNHNVMYWYQQKSSQAPKLLFHYYDKDFNNEADTPDNFQSRRPNTSFCFLDIRSPGLGDTAMYLCATSSNRDLWSPLHFGNGTRLTVT.